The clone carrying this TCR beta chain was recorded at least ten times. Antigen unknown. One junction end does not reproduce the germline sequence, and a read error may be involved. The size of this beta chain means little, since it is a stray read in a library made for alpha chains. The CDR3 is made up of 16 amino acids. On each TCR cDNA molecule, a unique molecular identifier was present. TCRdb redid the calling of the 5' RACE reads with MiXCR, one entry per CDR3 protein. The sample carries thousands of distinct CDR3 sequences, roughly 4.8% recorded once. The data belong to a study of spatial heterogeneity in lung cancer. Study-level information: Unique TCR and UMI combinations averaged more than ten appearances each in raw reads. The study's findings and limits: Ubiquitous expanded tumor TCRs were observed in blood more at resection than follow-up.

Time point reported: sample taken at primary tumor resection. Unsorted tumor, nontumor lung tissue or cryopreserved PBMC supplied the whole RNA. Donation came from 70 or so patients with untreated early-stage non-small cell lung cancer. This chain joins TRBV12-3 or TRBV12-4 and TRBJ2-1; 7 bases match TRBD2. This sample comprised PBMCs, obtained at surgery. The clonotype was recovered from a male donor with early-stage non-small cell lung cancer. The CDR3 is CASSRPRLASNNEQFF. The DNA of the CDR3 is TGTGCCAGCAGTCGTCCAAGACTAGCCTCCAACAATGAGCAGTTCTTC.